Shown below are 2 T cell receptor beta chains from a single sample sequenced in a study of T cell repertoires in cytomegalovirus infection. TCRdb reprocessed the reads with MiXCR, giving one entry per CDR3 protein. The top ten hold roughly 13% of the sample, which has about 490,000 distinct CDR3 sequences, more than 20% seen once. Sequenced material: PBMCs. Receptors originate from a human donor in good health (CMV status not recorded). Some clones in this sample may be carry-over from other donors' samples.

This clonotype came up a few times. V and J are TRBV6-5 and TRBJ1-1; a possible D gene is TRBD1 (5 bases). V lost 6 bases, J lost 10 bases, and 18 bases lay in between. Germline-derived CDR1 and CDR2 are MNHEY and SVGAGI. The CDR3 is 13 amino acids. Written as DNA, the CDR3 is TGTGCCAGCAGATCCTATGGGGCCGCACGAGCTTTCTTT. It translates to CASRSYGAARAFF.

The chain couples TRBV19 to TRBJ2-1; D is perhaps TRBD1 (5 bases). V gave up 1 base and J gave up 15 bases, with 10 bases separating them. This CDR3 comprises 11 residues. Germline V CDR1 and CDR2: LNHDA, SQIVND (reference sequence). CDR3 sequence (DNA): TGTGCCAGTAGTATAGGCGTGGGGCGGTTCTTC. This gives the protein CASSIGVGRFF.